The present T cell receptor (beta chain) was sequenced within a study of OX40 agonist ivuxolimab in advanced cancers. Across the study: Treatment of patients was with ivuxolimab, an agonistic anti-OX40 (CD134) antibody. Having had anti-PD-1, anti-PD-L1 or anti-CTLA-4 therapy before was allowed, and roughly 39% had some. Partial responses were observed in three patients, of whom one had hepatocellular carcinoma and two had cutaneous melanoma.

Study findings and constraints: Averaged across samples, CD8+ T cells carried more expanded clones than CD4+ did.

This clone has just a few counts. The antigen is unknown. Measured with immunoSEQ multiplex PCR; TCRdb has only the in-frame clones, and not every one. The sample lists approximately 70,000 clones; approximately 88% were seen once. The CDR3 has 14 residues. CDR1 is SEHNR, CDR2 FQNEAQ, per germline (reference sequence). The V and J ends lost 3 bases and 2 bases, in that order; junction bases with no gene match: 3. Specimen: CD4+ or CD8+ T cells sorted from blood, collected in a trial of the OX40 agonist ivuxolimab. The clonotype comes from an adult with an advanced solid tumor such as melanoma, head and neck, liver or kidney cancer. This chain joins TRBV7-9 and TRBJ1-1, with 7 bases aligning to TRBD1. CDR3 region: CASSLQGVNTEAFF. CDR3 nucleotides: TGTGCCAGCAGCTTGCAGGGGGTCAACACTGAAGCTTTCTTT.